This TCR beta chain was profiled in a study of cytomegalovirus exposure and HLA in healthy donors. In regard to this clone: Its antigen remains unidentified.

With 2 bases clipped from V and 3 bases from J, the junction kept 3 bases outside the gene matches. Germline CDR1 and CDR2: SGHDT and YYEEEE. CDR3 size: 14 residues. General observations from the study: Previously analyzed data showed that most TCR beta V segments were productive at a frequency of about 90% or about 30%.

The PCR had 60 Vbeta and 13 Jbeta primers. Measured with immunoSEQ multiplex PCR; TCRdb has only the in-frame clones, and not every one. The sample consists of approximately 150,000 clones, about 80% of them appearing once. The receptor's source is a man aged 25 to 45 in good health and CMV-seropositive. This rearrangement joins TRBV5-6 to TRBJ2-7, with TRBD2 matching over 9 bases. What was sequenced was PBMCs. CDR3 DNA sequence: TGTGCCAGCAGCTTCACTAGCGGGCACTACGAGCAGTACTTC. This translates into CASSFTSGHYEQYF.